What follows are 24 T cell receptor beta chains derived from one specimen sequenced in a study of T cells in Graves' hyperthyroidism and ophthalmopathy. There were TCR beta CDR3 regions amplified from RNA transcripts. Researchers ran a first-round RT-PCR on the TCR CDR3 using the HTBI primer set. One entry per CDR3 protein results from TCRdb running MiXCR on the multiplex PCR reads. Seen here are 600,000 to 700,000 distinct CDR3 sequences, roughly 15% observed once, and the top ten hold around 4%. Material: blood. Source of these receptors: a woman in her thirties or forties with Graves' ophthalmopathy.

This clonotype was seen at least ten times. The chain employs TRBV12-3 or TRBV12-4 and TRBJ1-5; D uncertain. Trimming took off 4 bases at V and 1 base at J, with 11 bases between the two ends. The length of the CDR3 is 15 residues. CDR3 region: CASSSRPTSNQPQHF. The CDR3 coding sequence is TGTGCCAGCAGTTCCCGACCTACAAGCAATCAGCCCCAGCATTTT.

In this sample, this clonotype turned up a few times. A much larger clone differs by one base, so this may be a read error. The CDR3 DNA reads TGTGCCAGCAGTTACGACTCTGGGGCCAACGTCCTGACTTTC. This encodes CASSYDSGANVLTF. V gene TRBV6-2 or TRBV6-3 combines with J gene TRBJ2-6; D ambiguous. This CDR3 has 14 amino acids. The V end lost 2 bases, the J end lost 0 bases, and 2 bases lay between the germline ends. Per the germline V gene, CDR1 is MNHEY and CDR2 is SVGEGT.

Many counts were recorded for this clonotype. The rearrangement joins TRBV6-5 to TRBJ2-7, with TRBD2 matching over 14 bases. V trimming: 4 bases; J trimming: 7 bases; junction bases outside the gene matches: 6. This CDR3 contains 15 residues. Germline CDR1 reads MNHEY; CDR2 reads SVGAGI. CDR3 sequence: CASSLTSGREMEQYF. CDR3 DNA: TGTGCCAGCAGTTTGACTAGCGGGAGGGAGATGGAGCAGTACTTC.

This clonotype was detected many times. This chain connects TRBV5-1 to TRBJ1-1, with 9 positions matching TRBD1. The CDR3 loop spans 14 amino acids. With 3 bases clipped from V and 5 bases from J, the junction kept 5 bases outside the gene matches. The germline V gene has CDR1 SGHRS and CDR2 YFSETQ. Here the CDR3 DNA reads TGCGCCAGCAGCTCGGGACAGGGTTTGACTGAAGCTTTCTTT. Its protein product is CASSSGQGLTEAFF.

This clonotype showed up many times. V and J are TRBV15 and TRBJ2-2, with D perhaps given as TRBD1 or TRBD2 (5 bases each). The CDR3 runs 16 residues. V was clipped by 3 bases and J by 6 bases, with 17 bases between them. CDR1 is LNHNV and CDR2 is YYDKDF in the germline V gene (reference sequence). CDR3 DNA: TGTGCCACCAGCAGGAGGGGCAGGGCTGCGGCCGGGGAGCTGTTTTTT. It encodes CATSRRGRAAAGELFF.

This clonotype was detected only a few times. A much larger clone is a single base away; this may be a read error. The J gene is TRBJ1-1, the V gene TRBV12-3 or TRBV12-4; perhaps TRBD1 as D (6 bases). The CDR3 is 13 amino acids. In nucleotides, the CDR3 is TGTGTCAGCAGATCAGGGGTCGGGACTGAAGCTTTCTTT. It is translated as CVSRSGVGTEAFF.

The sample holds many counts of this clonotype. The rearrangement links TRBV20-1 to TRBJ1-2, with D uncertain. Between the trimmed V and J ends, which lost 0 bases and 8 bases, there was a span of 16 bases. Looked up from germline, CDR1 is DFQATT and CDR2 is SNEGSKA (reference sequence). This CDR3 has 14 amino acids. CDR3 in DNA: TGCAGTGCTAGAGATCGTGGGTCCTTCGGGGGCTACACCTTC. Amino acid sequence: CSARDRGSFGGYTF.

As concerns this clonotype: Just one base apart from a much larger clone, this may be a read error. The gene calls are TRBV9 and TRBJ1-3; D is possibly TRBD1 (6 bases). The V and J ends lost 9 bases and 4 bases respectively, with 11 bases between them. This CDR3 contains 12 residues. Germline-derived CDR1 and CDR2 are SGDLS and YYNGEE. Here the CDR3 reads CANGGLGNTIYF. The CDR3 DNA sequence: TGTGCCAACGGGGGGCTGGGAAACACCATATATTTT.

This clonotype has ten or more counts. The chain employs TRBV28 and TRBJ2-7; a possible D gene is TRBD2 (6 bases). The V end lost 3 bases, the J end lost 1 base, and 13 bases lay between the germline ends. This CDR3 spans 15 amino acids. The V gene's germline CDR1 is MDHEN and CDR2 SYDVKM. CDR3 DNA sequence: TGTGCCAGCAGTTTTTCGGGAGTATTATCCTACGAGCAGTACTTC. It specifies CASSFSGVLSYEQYF.

In its sample, this clonotype was seen many times. The genes are TRBV12-3 or TRBV12-4 and TRBJ1-5, with a possible D match to TRBD1 (6 bases). V lost 6 bases to trimming and J lost 6 bases, with 12 bases between them. CDR3 length: 13 residues. CDR3 nucleotide sequence: TGTGCCAGCAGCGGACAGCAAGGTCAGCCCCAGCATTTT. Translating gives CASSGQQGQPQHF.

The CDR3 reads CASSLSGGKKETQYF. Here the CDR3 DNA reads TGCGCCAGCAGCTTGTCAGGGGGAAAGAAGGAGACCCAGTACTTC. V is TRBV5-1 and J is TRBJ2-5; 7 bases map to TRBD1. The CDR3 has 15 amino acids. V trimming: 1 base; J trimming: 5 bases; junction bases outside the gene matches: 8. CDR1 SGHRS and CDR2 YFSETQ come from the germline V gene. The full variable domain, in which reference TRBV5-1 and TRBJ2-5 provide the parts outside the CDR3, is KAGVTQTPRYLIKTRGQQVTLSCSPISGHRSVSWYQQTPGQGLQFLFEYFSETQRNKGNFPGRFSGRQFSNSRSEMNVSTLELGDSALYLCASSLSGGKKETQYFGPGTRLLVL.

This clonotype was seen ten or more times. The chain combines TRBV20-1 with TRBJ1-2, with 7 bases that match TRBD1. This CDR3 region has 11 residues. Germline CDR1 reads DFQATT; CDR2 reads SNEGSKA (reference sequence). V lost 7 bases and J lost 5; bases outside the gene matches: 4. CDR3 loop: CSEGQLYGYTF. In DNA form, the CDR3 reads TGCAGTGAGGGACAGCTATATGGCTACACCTTC.

This clonotype came up many times. The genes are TRBV6-5 and TRBJ1-6; TRBD1 matches 7 bases. From germline, CDR1 is MNHEY and CDR2 SVGAGI. The CDR3 is 13 amino acids. With 4 bases clipped from V and 7 bases from J, the junction kept 1 base outside the gene matches. CDR3 in DNA: TGTGCCAGCAGTTTGGGACAGAATTCACCCCTCCACTTT. Translating it yields CASSLGQNSPLHF.

This clonotype was counted ten times or more. The chain joins TRBV7-6 to TRBJ1-1; the D gene is possibly TRBD1 (5 bases). The germline V gene encodes CDR1 SGHVS and CDR2 FNYEAQ. CDR3 length: 14 residues. Deletions cut 0 bases from V and 0 bases from J, with 5 bases between. CDR3 region: CASSLAQVNTEAFF. The CDR3 nucleotides read TGTGCCAGCAGCTTAGCACAGGTGAACACTGAAGCTTTCTTT.

Many counts were recorded for this clonotype. As DNA, the CDR3 is TGTGCCAGCAGTACAACTAGCGGTCTCTACGAGCAGTACTTC. Translating it yields CASSTTSGLYEQYF. This chain connects TRBV6-2 or TRBV6-3 to TRBJ2-7, with 8 bases that match TRBD2. Losses at the gene ends were 5 bases for V and 3 bases for J; bases not matched to a gene: 6. The germline V gene has CDR1 MNHEY and CDR2 SVGEGT. There are 14 residues in the CDR3.

This clonotype occurred many times. This chain uses TRBV28 with TRBJ2-5; 9 nucleotides line up with TRBD1. CDR3 length: 13 amino acids. Germline V CDR1 and CDR2: MDHEN, SYDVKM. The V segment lost 4 bases and the J segment 8 bases; nucleotides outside the gene matches: 5. In DNA form, the CDR3 reads TGTGCCAGCAGTTCCCCGGGACAGGGAACCCAGTACTTC. It yields the protein CASSSPGQGTQYF.

The table lists this clonotype with a few counts. The chain joins TRBV12-3 or TRBV12-4 to TRBJ2-2; unclear D gene. The CDR3 contains 13 residues. V lost 5 bases, J lost 5 bases, and 9 bases lay in between. The CDR3 loop reads CASSLKATGELFF. Written as DNA, the CDR3 is TGTGCCAGCAGTCTTAAGGCGACCGGGGAGCTGTTTTTT.

This clonotype came up many times. This chain connects TRBV28 to TRBJ2-2; 8 nucleotides match TRBD2. The CDR3 consists of 15 residues. J gave up 4 bases and V 2 bases, and 3 bases lay outside the gene matches. CDR1 and CDR2 from the germline V gene are MDHEN and SYDVKM. This CDR3 reads CASSLGGRSTGELFF. DNA for the CDR3: TGTGCCAGCAGTTTAGGCGGGAGGAGCACCGGGGAGCTGTTTTTT.

There are many counts of this clonotype. The chain combines TRBV28 with TRBJ1-1; D call uncertain. V shed 3 bases and J shed 4 bases, with 3 bases lying between them. CDR1 is MDHEN and CDR2 is SYDVKM in the germline V gene. The CDR3 length is 11 residues. DNA of the CDR3: TGTGCCAGCAGTTTTAGCACTGAAGCTTTCTTT. It is translated as CASSFSTEAFF.

In this sample, this clonotype turned up many times. J is TRBJ2-5 and V is TRBV7-2, with D possibly being TRBD2 (5 bases). This CDR3 region has 15 residues. V lost 4 bases, J lost 2 bases, and 14 bases lay in between. Germline CDR1 reads SGHTA; CDR2 reads FQGNSA. The CDR3 DNA sequence: TGTGCCAGCAGCTCCCACCAGCGGAAACAAGAGACCCAGTACTTC. Translation: CASSSHQRKQETQYF.

This chain links TRBV28 with TRBJ1-1; D not resolved. Germline V lookup: CDR1 MDHEN, CDR2 SYDVKM. The CDR3 consists of 14 residues. V lost 1 base and J lost 5, with 11 bases in between. Here the CDR3 DNA reads TGTGCCAGCAGTTTATTATTGAGACTAACTGAAGCTTTCTTT. This codes for CASSLLLRLTEAFF. Based on the CDR3 plus reference TRBV28 and TRBJ1-1, the full variable domain is DVKVTQSSRYLVKRTGEKVFLECVQDMDHENMFWYRQDPGLGLRLIYFSYDVKMKEKGDIPEGYSVSREKKERFSLILESASTNQTSMYLCASSLLLRLTEAFFGQGTRLTVV.

The sample holds many counts of this clonotype. The V gene is TRBV6-1, the J gene TRBJ2-7; 10 nucleotides align to TRBD2. The V gene's germline CDR1 is MNHNS and CDR2 SASEGT. CDR3 length: 16 amino acids. J gave up 0 bases and V 3 bases, and 5 bases lay outside the gene matches. In DNA, the CDR3 is TGTGCCAGCAGTGATACGACTAGCGGGTTCTCCTACGAGCAGTACTTC. Its protein is CASSDTTSGFSYEQYF.

The rearrangement uses TRBV7-2 and TRBJ1-1; D gene unclear. V was pared by 3 bases and J by 6 bases, with 11 bases between. CDR1 and CDR2 from the germline V gene are SGHTA and FQGNSA. The length of the CDR3 is 13 residues. CDR3 DNA sequence: TGTGCCAGCAGCTTTAGAATCCTCCCTGAAGCTTTCTTT. Encoded protein: CASSFRILPEAFF.

This clonotype was counted between two and nine times. V usage is TRBV11-2 and J usage is TRBJ2-2, with unresolved D. Trimming shortened V by 1 base and J by 1 base, and 10 bases separated the two germline ends. The CDR3 runs to 16 residues. Germline V gene sequence: CDR1 SGHAT, CDR2 FQNNGV. Here the CDR3 reads CASSLVGGKNTGELFF. The DNA for the CDR3 is TGTGCCAGCAGCTTAGTTGGCGGCAAGAACACCGGGGAGCTGTTTTTT.